This TCR beta chain was sequenced for a study of shared clonotypes between healthy human individuals (dated by TCRdb to the early 2020s). As for the study more broadly: A few men and a couple of women, aged 18 to 49 years, made up the cohort. Per donor, three plates each were used for CD4 naive and CD4 memory, two for CD8 naive, and one for CD8 memory. To estimate repertoire size and how much clonotype sharing occurs between individuals, the study deeply sequenced the blood TCR repertoires of about five healthy adults. To increase sequencing depth and limit assay-specific biases, TCR repertoire library preparation and sequencing were carried out by different laboratories using diverse techniques. Between about 0.94 and 10 billion PBMCs per donor were obtained by leukapheresis. The investigation overall reported the following: Sharing across a few donors was observed for about 5% of naive CD4, about 3.2% of naive CD8, 2% to 2.5% of memory CD4, and about 0.38% of memory CD8 clonotypes. Sampling was restricted to blood, and TCR repertoires in tissues likely differ from the TCR repertoires found in blood. Naive subsets generally had larger estimated clonotype richness than memory subsets did. Because the study included only a small number of donors, the genetic and exposure-history diversity represented was limited. Compared with non-shared clonotypes, clonotypes shared by all four sorted-subset donors had higher generation probabilities. Based on pairwise subsampling, the degree of clonotype sharing among donors was expected to be affected by sequencing depth. Incomplete sequencing was indicated by rarefaction of sorted-subset datasets, despite the large sequencing depth.

For the CD8 naive samples, CD45RO-negative cells were positively selected for CCR7, yielding a CD45RA+CCR7+ population from which TemRA cells were excluded. Healthy HIV-negative adults with no recently reported acute infections or vaccinations were included as donors. All donors were Caucasian adults living in Nashville, Tennessee, USA. Blood was collected by leukapheresis, and PBMCs were isolated by Ficoll-Histopaque density gradient centrifugation and then cryopreserved in liquid nitrogen vapor phase. Analytical flow cytometry was used to check the purity and quantity of each magnetically sorted T cell population. From each sorted fraction, genomic DNA was isolated and quantified by UV absorbance on a Nanodrop 2000c. This clone appeared once. Its antigen remains undetermined. No base qualities exist here, and no much larger clone lies one base off it. V and J are truncated by 3 bases and 1 base respectively, leaving an intervening sequence of 9 bases. CDR1 is given as SNHLY and CDR2 as FYNNEI, both from the germline V gene. The CDR3 numbers 14 residues from cysteine through phenylalanine. Only CDR3 DNA is held: 42 bases, read in frame from base 1.

Using the deep immunoSEQ assay, TCR CDR3 regions were amplified from genomic DNA by multiplex PCR. Genomic DNA extracted from each cell subset was distributed evenly over all wells of several immunoSEQ 96-well plates, and each plate served as one replicate. Each replicate PCR for sorted subsets received roughly 200 ng genomic DNA, equal to roughly 30,000 T cell genomes. Purified libraries were quantified with a Qubit 3.0 fluorometer, sized on a Bioanalyzer 2100, and re-quantified with the KAPA Library Quantification kit. Every immunoSEQ 96-well plate was sequenced on a separate single-read 150-cycle Illumina NextSeq 550 flow cell. As for the original processing: Because the immunoSEQ output included only junctional sequences and no quality scores, the filtering could not be the same as the filtering used for full-length reads. To assign V/J genes and CDR3, sequences were annotated against IMGT germline references using PyIR, a Python wrapper for IgBLAST v1.9. Reads were filtered out if the reads had weak V/J assignments (E-value above 1e-6), no CDR3, stop codons, out-of-frame junctions, or ambiguous translated residues. V3J clonotypes were defined as sequences sharing the same inferred V gene, J gene, and CDR3 amino acid sequence. Percentage overlap between repertoires was calculated by dividing the number of shared unique clonotypes by the size of the smaller repertoire. Three approaches were used to assess repertoire richness: RTK rarefaction, the Chao1 estimator, and Recon v2.1 estimates of unobserved clonotypes. For all TCRbeta clonotypes obtained by the gDNA method from four donors, generation probabilities were computed with OLGA. The table comes from immuneACCESS by way of TCRdb, which keeps in-frame sequences with V and J called. Part of the clones is missing from these tables; in studies checked, under half for an unresolved V gene and the rest for unknown reasons. V and J calls and clone size follow that table, whereas D and trimming were derived from the DNA. The sample table records around 2,000,000 clones; around 93% of these occur just once. The ten largest clones take up 1.5% to 2% of the sample.

The sequencing sample was made of naive CD8+ T cells from PBMCs. The intended sense of this specimen's cell subset or site label: CD45RA+CCR7+. Recombination joined TRBV2 with TRBJ2-5, with the D gene not clear enough to name. The TCR comes from a man younger than 30 in good health. Some clones in this sample may be carry-over from other donors' samples. The base sequence is TGTGCCAGCAGTGAGAGGCAGGTCCAAGAGACCCAGTACTTC. It translates to CASSERQVQETQYF.